Given below is one T cell receptor beta chain in context. Antigen specificity is unknown. The germline V gene encodes CDR1 SGHVS and CDR2 FNYEAQ. CDR3 length: 15 residues. The data originate from a study of blood T cells in healthy people across ages. A sample-barcoded 5' primer and a J-beta primer mix were used in a second PCR of roughly 7 to 12 cycles. Every molecule of cDNA carried a tag from a template-switch adaptor with 12 random nucleotides. TCRdb itself ran the 5' RACE reads through MiXCR, one entry per CDR3 protein. Of 650,000 to 1,000,000 distinct CDR3 sequences in the sample, 46% were seen once. Findings and caveats of the study: Both higher diversity and more naive CD4+ cells marked long-lived donors when set against aged donors. A conclusive naive versus antigen-experienced comparison was prevented by the unsorted PBMCs.

The clonotype comes from an elderly man in good health. V and J are TRBV7-6 and TRBJ2-4, with TRBD2 matching 8 bases. The assigned J gene may be wrong: the sequence end matches TRBJ2-7 better. The sample taken for sequencing was blood. The CDR3 sequence is CASSLRGSGTGEQYF. CDR3 in DNA: TGTGCCAGCAGCTTAAGGGGTAGCGGGACGGGCGAGCAGTACTTC.